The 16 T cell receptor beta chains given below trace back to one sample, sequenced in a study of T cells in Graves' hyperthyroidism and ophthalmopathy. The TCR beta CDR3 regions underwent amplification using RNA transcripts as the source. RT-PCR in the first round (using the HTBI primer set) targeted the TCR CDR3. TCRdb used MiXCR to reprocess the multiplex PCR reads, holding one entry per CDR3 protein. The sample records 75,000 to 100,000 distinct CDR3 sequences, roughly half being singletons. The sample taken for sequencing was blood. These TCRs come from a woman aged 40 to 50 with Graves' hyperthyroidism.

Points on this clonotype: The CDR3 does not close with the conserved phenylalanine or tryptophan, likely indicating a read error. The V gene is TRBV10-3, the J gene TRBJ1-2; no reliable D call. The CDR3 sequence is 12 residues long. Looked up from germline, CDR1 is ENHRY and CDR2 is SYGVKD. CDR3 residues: CAVSEADYGYTS. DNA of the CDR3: TGCGCCGTCAGTGAAGCTGACTATGGCTACACCTCC.

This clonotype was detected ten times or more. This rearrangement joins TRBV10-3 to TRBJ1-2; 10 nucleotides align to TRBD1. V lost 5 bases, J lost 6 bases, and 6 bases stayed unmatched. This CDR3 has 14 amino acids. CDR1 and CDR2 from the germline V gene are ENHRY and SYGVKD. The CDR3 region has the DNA TGTGCCATCAGTCATCCCGGGACAGGGGATGGCTACACCTTC. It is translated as CAISHPGTGDGYTF.

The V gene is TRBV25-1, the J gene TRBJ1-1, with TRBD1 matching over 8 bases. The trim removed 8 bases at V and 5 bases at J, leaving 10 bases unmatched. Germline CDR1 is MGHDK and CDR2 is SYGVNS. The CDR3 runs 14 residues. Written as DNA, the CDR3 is TGTGCCAGCTCACCAGCAGGGGGCAGAACTGAAGCTTTCTTT. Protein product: CASSPAGGRTEAFF. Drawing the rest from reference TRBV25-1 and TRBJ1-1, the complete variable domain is EADIYQTPRYLVIGTGKKITLECSQTMGHDKMYWYQQDPGMELHLIHYSYGVNSTEKGDLSSESTVSRIRTEHFPLTLESARPSHTSQYLCASSPAGGRTEAFFGQGTRLTVV.

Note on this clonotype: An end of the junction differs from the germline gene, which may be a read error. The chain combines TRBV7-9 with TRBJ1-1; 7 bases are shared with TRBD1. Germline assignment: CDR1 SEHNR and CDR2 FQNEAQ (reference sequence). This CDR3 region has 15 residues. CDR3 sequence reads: CASSDWGQGGTEALF. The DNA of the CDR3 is TGTGCCAGCAGCGATTGGGGTCAGGGGGGAACTGAAGCTCTCTTT.

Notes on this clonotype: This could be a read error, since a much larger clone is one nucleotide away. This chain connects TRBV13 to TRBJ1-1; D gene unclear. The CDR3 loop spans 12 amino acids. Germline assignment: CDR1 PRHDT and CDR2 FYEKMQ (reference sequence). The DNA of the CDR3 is TGTGCCAGCAGCCGGCGCTTTGGCAATGTTTCCTTT. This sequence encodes CASSRRFGNVSF.

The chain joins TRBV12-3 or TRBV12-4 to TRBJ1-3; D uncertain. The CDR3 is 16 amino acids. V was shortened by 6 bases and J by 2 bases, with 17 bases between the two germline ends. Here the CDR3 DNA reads TGTGCCAGCAGCCAACGGGTCGAGTTTACTGGAAACACCATATATTTT. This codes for CASSQRVEFTGNTIYF.

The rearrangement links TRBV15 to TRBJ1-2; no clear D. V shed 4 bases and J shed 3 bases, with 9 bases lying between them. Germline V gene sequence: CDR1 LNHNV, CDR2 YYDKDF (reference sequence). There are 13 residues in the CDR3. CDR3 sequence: CATSMEGYYGYTF. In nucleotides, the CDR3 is TGTGCCACCAGCATGGAAGGTTACTATGGCTACACCTTC.

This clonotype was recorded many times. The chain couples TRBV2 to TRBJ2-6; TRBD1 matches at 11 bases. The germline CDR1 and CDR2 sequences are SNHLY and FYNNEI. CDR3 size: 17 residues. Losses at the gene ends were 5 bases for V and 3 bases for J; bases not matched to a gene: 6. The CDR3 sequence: CASSPGQGAYGANVLTF. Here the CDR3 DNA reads TGTGCCAGCAGTCCTGGACAGGGGGCGTATGGGGCCAACGTCCTGACTTTC.

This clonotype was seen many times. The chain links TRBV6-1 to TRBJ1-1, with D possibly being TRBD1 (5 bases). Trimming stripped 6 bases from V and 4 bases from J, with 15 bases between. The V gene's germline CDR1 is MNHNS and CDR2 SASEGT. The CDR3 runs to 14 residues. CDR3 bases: TGTGCCAGCAGGGGTGGGGGATGGATCACTGAAGCTTTCTTT. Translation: CASRGGGWITEAFF.

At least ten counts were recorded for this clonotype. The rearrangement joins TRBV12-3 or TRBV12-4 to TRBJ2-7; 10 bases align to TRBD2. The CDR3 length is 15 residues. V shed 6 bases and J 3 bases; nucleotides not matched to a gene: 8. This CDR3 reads CASSESGRALYEQYF. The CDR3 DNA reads TGTGCCAGCAGCGAGAGCGGGAGGGCCCTCTACGAGCAGTACTTC.

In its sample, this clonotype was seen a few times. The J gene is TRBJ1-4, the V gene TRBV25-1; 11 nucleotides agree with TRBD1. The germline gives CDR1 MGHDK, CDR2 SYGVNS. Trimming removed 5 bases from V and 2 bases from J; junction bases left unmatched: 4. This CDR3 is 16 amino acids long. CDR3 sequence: CASSLRTGGTNEKLFF. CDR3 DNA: TGTGCCAGCAGTTTACGGACAGGGGGCACTAATGAAAAACTGTTTTTT.

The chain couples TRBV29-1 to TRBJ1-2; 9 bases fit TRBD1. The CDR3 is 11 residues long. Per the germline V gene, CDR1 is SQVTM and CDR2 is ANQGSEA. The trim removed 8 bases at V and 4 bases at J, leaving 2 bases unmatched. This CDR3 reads CSLGQGYGYTF. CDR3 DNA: TGCAGCTTGGGACAGGGCTATGGCTACACCTTC.

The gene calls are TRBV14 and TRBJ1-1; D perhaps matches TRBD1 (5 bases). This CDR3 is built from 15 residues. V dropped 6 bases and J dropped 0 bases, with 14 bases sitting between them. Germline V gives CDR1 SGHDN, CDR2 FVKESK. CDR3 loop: CASSRWGGVNTEAFF. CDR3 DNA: TGTGCCAGCAGTAGGTGGGGCGGTGTGAACACTGAAGCTTTCTTT.

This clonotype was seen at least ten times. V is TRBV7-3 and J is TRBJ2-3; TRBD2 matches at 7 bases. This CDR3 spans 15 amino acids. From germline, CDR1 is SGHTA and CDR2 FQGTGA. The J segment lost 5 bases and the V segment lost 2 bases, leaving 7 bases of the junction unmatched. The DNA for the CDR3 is TGTGCCAGCAGCTTAGTCGCGGGAGTGAAAGATACGCAGTATTTT. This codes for CASSLVAGVKDTQYF.

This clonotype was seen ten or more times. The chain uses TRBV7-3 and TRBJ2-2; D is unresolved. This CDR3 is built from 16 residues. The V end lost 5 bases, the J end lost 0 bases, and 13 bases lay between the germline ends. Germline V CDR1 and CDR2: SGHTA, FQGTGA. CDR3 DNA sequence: TGTGCCAGCAGCCCAGACACTGTTGCGAACACCGGGGAGCTGTTTTTT. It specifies CASSPDTVANTGELFF. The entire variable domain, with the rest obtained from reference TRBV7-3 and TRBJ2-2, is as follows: GAGVSQTPSNKVTEKGKYVELRCDPISGHTALYWYRQSLGQGPEFLIYFQGTGAADDSGLPNDRFFAVRPEGSVSTLKIQRTERGDSAVYLCASSPDTVANTGELFFGEGSRLTVL.

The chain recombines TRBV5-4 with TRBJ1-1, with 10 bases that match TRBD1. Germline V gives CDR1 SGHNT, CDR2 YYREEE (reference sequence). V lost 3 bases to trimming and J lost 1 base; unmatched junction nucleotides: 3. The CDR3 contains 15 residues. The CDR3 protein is CASSSGTGANTEAFF. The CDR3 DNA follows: TGTGCCAGCAGCTCCGGGACAGGGGCGAACACTGAAGCTTTCTTT.